This TCR beta chain comes out of a study of a mutant IDH1 vaccine in newly diagnosed glioma (dated by TCRdb to the early 2020s). The study in broad terms: In the chemotherapy-containing groups, vaccination started alongside temozolomide cycles, whereas in patients who had radiotherapy alone it started 4-6 weeks after radiotherapy. Of the 32 patients who were treated, around 62% were male and approximately 38% were female, and the mean age was about 40 years. Before enrollment, patients had received standard therapy of radiotherapy alone, temozolomide alone, or radiochemotherapy with temozolomide; most received the combination. The week-35 safety follow-up took place at visit V12, and the week-47 end of study took place at visit V13. Peripheral blood samples were drawn at six visits, namely V03 (baseline), V05, V07, V10, V12 and V13. Longitudinal TCRB deep sequencing was done for some 26 treated patients, wherever samples were available for exploratory analyses. Summary of the overall study and its limitations: Immune responses induced by the vaccine were seen in approximately 93% of patients across multiple MHC alleles. According to the authors, sample limitations meant that analyses of patient blood samples could not be reproduced. PBMC samples for TCRB deep sequencing were selected based on availability. No apparent relationship was observed between pseudoprogression and alterations in the top peripheral T cell clonotypes detected by TCRB sequencing.

The germline V gene specifies SGHRS as CDR1 and YFSETQ as CDR2. Trimming at the junction amounts to 4 bases on V and 2 bases on J, and the germline ends lie 21 bases apart. The CDR3 covers 18 residues, taking in both the cysteine and the phenylalanine. The sequence is cut down to CDR3 DNA, 54 bases in frame from base 1. This clone was seen more than once but under ten times. Its binding antigen is unknown. No base-level quality is on record; no much larger clone is a single base apart. The intended sense of this specimen's time point label: week 47, end of study. Each vaccine dose was 300 ug of a 20-mer mutant IDH1 peptide in Montanide, given subcutaneously with topical imiquimod. Eight vaccinations were administered to patients in weeks 1, 3, 5, 7, 11, 15, 19 and 23, corresponding to visits V03 through V10. Donors had newly diagnosed WHO grade 3 or 4 IDH1-mutant astrocytomas with loss of nuclear ATRX. The samples were drawn from NOA16, a multicentre, single-arm, open-label phase I trial in Germany that tested a mutant IDH1 peptide vaccine in humans for the first time. Genomic DNA for TCRB sequencing was extracted from EDTA blood using the DNeasy Blood and Tissue Kit.

Library creation used the immunoSEQ multiplex PCR assay. Rearranged TCR beta chain sequences were amplified with the hsTCRB Kit following the manufacturer's protocol. TCRB libraries were sequenced on an Illumina MiSeq. The authors processed their data as follows. The proprietary platform of the kit vendor was used for demultiplexing, trimming and gene mapping. In its TCRdb copy, this immuneACCESS table keeps in-frame sequences only and misses some clones. Where compared with another copy, unresolved V genes explain less than half of these, and the others have no known cause. V and J calls and clone size are copied from that table; D and trimming were computed from the DNA. The sample table holds roughly 34,000 clones, of which roughly 80% were seen once. The biggest ten clones account for about 30% of the sample.

The source of this sequence is a man aged 25-40 years with glioma. Sample: PBMCs, taken from a glioma patient whose treatment included an IDH1 peptide vaccine. The chain is assembled from TRBV5-1 and TRBJ2-2, with a weak D call of TRBD1 (5 bases match). The nucleotide sequence is given as TGCGCCAGCAGCCCACTCCTTCCAGGGTTGCCCAACACCGGGGAGCTGTTTTTT. The translation is CASSPLLPGLPNTGELFF.